The sequence of this T cell receptor beta chain was determined in a study of shared clonotypes between healthy human individuals. Study-wide points: The authors sampled blood alone, and tissue repertoires likely differ. Expectations were that clonotype sharing among donors would be affected by sequencing depth.

Clones were sequenced by immunoSEQ multiplex PCR, and TCRdb holds only the in-frame ones, with some missing. The sample holds a few million clones, approximately 92% seen once. This clone has a single count. Its antigen remains unidentified. Sequencing input: naive CD4+ T cells sorted from blood. Subset specified: CD45RA+ positively selected. This clonotype originated in a man between 18 and 29 years old in good health.

The CDR3 coding sequence is TGTGCCAGCTCACCAACAGGGATTGCCTACGAGCAGTACTTC. It specifies CASSPTGIAYEQYF. The chain uses TRBV18 and TRBJ2-7; D possibly corresponds to TRBD1 (6 bases). In germline, CDR1 is KGHSH, CDR2 LQKENI. V shed 2 bases and J shed 2 bases, with 10 bases lying between them. The CDR3 runs 14 residues.